The sequence of this T cell receptor (beta chain) was determined in a study of blood T cells in healthy people across ages. General study findings and limits: Researchers judged that diversity estimates from one million T cells fell short of true values. TCR beta diversity, measured per million T cells, fell in a roughly linear way with age.

The authors ran a second PCR of 7 to 11 cycles using a sample-barcoded 5' primer and a J-beta primer mix. One entry per CDR3 protein results from TCRdb running MiXCR on the 5' RACE reads. This table holds 1.5 million to 2 million distinct CDR3 sequences, over 25% found once. At least 6 million PBMCs were isolated per sample. In this sample, this clonotype turned up many times. The antigen remains undetermined. Germline loops: CDR1 WSHSY, CDR2 SAAADI. Trimming cost V 7 bases and J 7 bases; bases outside gene matches: 8. The length of the CDR3 is 15 residues. This TCR was sampled from a woman aged 25 to 39 in good health. The chain joins TRBV10-2 to TRBJ2-1; 12 nucleotides agree with TRBD2. The sequenced sample consisted of blood. DNA of the CDR3: TGCGCCAGCAACAAACTAGCGGGGGGACGGAATGAGCAGTTCTTC. It codes for CASNKLAGGRNEQFF.